These 16 T cell receptor beta chains were sequenced from one sample in a study of CD8 T cells in Susac syndrome. With random hexamers, reverse transcription was performed on 0.5 to 1 ug of RNA. TCRdb passed the immunoSEQ multiplex PCR reads through MiXCR, listing each CDR3 protein once. The data hold 160,000 or so distinct CDR3 sequences, with approximately 94% observed a single time. Sequencing was carried out using CD4+ T cells from PBMCs. The receptors come from a human donor with Susac syndrome.

The gene calls are TRBV7-6 and TRBJ1-4; 8 positions agree with TRBD1. Germline values: CDR1 SGHVS, CDR2 FNYEAQ. CDR3 length: 15 residues. After removal of 0 bases from V and 4 bases from J, the junction contained 1 base not matched to a gene. The CDR3 protein is CASSLAGQDNEKLFF. The CDR3, as DNA: TGTGCCAGCAGCTTAGCGGGACAGGATAATGAAAAACTGTTTTTT.

The chain has TRBV7-2 and TRBJ1-5, with TRBD1 matching 7 bases. Germline V gives CDR1 SGHTA, CDR2 FQGNSA. V was pared by 1 base and J by 7 bases, with 4 bases of the junction left unmatched. The CDR3 consists of 14 residues. The CDR3 is CASSLVGRGQPQHF. In DNA form, the CDR3 reads TGTGCCAGCAGCTTAGTAGGCAGGGGGCAGCCCCAGCATTTT.

This chain connects TRBV12-3 or TRBV12-4 to TRBJ2-6; perhaps TRBD2 as D (6 bases). With 6 bases removed from V and 0 bases from J, the gap between germline ends came to 21 bases. This CDR3 has 19 residues. CDR3 nucleotides: TGTGCCAGCAGGTTGAGCGGGTGGGGTGGGTTCTCTGGGGCCAACGTCCTGACTTTC. The encoded protein is CASRLSGWGGFSGANVLTF.

The chain recombines TRBV5-4 with TRBJ2-1; 9 bases are shared with TRBD1. This CDR3 has 16 amino acids. Germline CDR1 SGHNT, CDR2 YYREEE (reference sequence). Germline trimming cut 4 bases from V and 1 base from J; bases unmatched to any gene: 6. In nucleotides, the CDR3 is TGTGCCAGCAGCGGTAAGACAGGGGGATCCTACAATGAGCAGTTCTTC. Its protein is CASSGKTGGSYNEQFF.

This sequence joins TRBV6-5 and TRBJ1-5; D unresolved. Germline assignment: CDR1 MNHEY and CDR2 SVGAGI. The CDR3 runs to 15 residues. V lost 7 bases and J 0 bases, leaving 13 bases between the germline ends. The CDR3 region is CASTPTKGSNQPQHF. As DNA, the CDR3 is TGTGCCAGCACTCCTACGAAGGGTAGCAATCAGCCCCAGCATTTT.

J is TRBJ2-2 and V is TRBV20-1; either TRBD1 or TRBD2 may fit D (7 bases each). The CDR3 is 16 residues long. The germline V gene encodes CDR1 DFQATT and CDR2 SNEGSKA (reference sequence). Trimming pared 1 base from V and 3 bases from J, leaving 15 bases between. CDR3 amino acids: CSARAARGGDTGELFF. CDR3 nucleotides: TGCAGTGCTAGAGCAGCCAGGGGGGGAGACACCGGGGAGCTGTTTTTT.

Here the CDR3 DNA reads TGTGCCAGCAGCTTAGAACAGGGGAGAACTAACTATGGCTACACCTTC. This encodes CASSLEQGRTNYGYTF. The V call is TRBV7-2, the J call TRBJ1-2; TRBD1 agrees at 7 bases. This CDR3 is 16 amino acids long. The V segment lost 1 base and the J segment 0 bases; nucleotides outside the gene matches: 5. The V gene's germline CDR1 is SGHTA and CDR2 FQGNSA.

In its sample, this clonotype was seen once. The chain has TRBV9 and TRBJ2-2; D unresolved. Germline assignment: CDR1 SGDLS and CDR2 YYNGEE. Trimming stripped 5 bases from V and 0 bases from J, with 8 bases between. This CDR3 spans 14 amino acids. The CDR3 DNA reads as TGTGCCAGCAGTTCCGCCCCGAACACCGGGGAGCTGTTTTTT. It yields the protein CASSSAPNTGELFF.

This clonotype was seen once. The V call is TRBV2, the J call TRBJ2-1; 13 positions match TRBD2. The V gene's germline CDR1 is SNHLY and CDR2 FYNNEI. The CDR3 loop spans 16 amino acids. The ends lost 3 bases at V and 7 bases at J; junction bases unmatched: 6. The CDR3 DNA reads TGTGCCAGCAGTGAGGCCGGACTAGCGGGGGTTAATGAGCAGTTCTTC. Translating gives CASSEAGLAGVNEQFF. Full variable domain (rest looked up from reference TRBV2 and TRBJ2-1): EPEVTQTPSHQVTQMGQEVILRCVPISNHLYFYWYRQILGQKVEFLVSFYNNEISEKSEIFDDQFSVERPDGSNFTLKIRSTKLEDSAMYFCASSEAGLAGVNEQFFGPGTRLTVL.

The J gene is TRBJ2-7, the V gene TRBV20-1; 12 nucleotides align to TRBD1. The V and J ends lost 6 bases and 7 bases, in that order; junction bases with no gene match: 7. The CDR3 is 13 amino acids. Germline CDR1 DFQATT, CDR2 SNEGSKA (reference sequence). The CDR3: CSAQGQGAGEQYF. CDR3 in DNA: TGCAGTGCACAGGGACAGGGGGCGGGGGAGCAGTACTTC.

The chain joins TRBV27 to TRBJ1-5; D not certain. The CDR3 runs to 14 residues. Per the germline V gene, CDR1 is MNHEY and CDR2 is SMNVEV (reference sequence). Between the trimmed V and J ends, which lost 5 bases and 2 bases, there was a span of 10 bases. CDR3 protein: CASSAFSGNQPQHF. CDR3 nucleotides: TGTGCCAGCAGTGCCTTTTCGGGCAATCAGCCCCAGCATTTT.

This chain uses TRBV5-1 with TRBJ2-5; D is unclear. CDR3 length: 14 residues. CDR1 and CDR2 from the germline V gene are SGHRS and YFSETQ. The V and J ends lost 5 bases and 2 bases respectively, with 13 bases between them. CDR3 bases: TGCGCCAGCAGATTAGACACAACTCAAGAGACCCAGTACTTC. Residues: CASRLDTTQETQYF.

The chain has TRBV2 and TRBJ2-5; tentatively, D is TRBD1 or TRBD2 (5 bases each). Germline loops: CDR1 SNHLY, CDR2 FYNNEI. V was cut by 6 bases and J by 5 bases, with 16 bases left in between. This CDR3 comprises 14 residues. CDR3 region: CASRTGTARETQYF. CDR3 in DNA: TGTGCCAGCAGAACCGGGACCGCTCGCGAGACCCAGTACTTC.

This CDR3 reads CSAPGTGYGYTF. The CDR3 coding sequence is TGCAGTGCCCCCGGGACAGGGTATGGCTACACCTTC. The chain has TRBV20-1 and TRBJ1-2; TRBD1 matches 9 bases. The ends lost 6 bases at V and 5 bases at J; junction bases unmatched: 4. CDR1 and CDR2 (germline): DFQATT, SNEGSKA (reference sequence). The CDR3 extends over 12 amino acids.

The chain links TRBV5-1 to TRBJ2-1, with D possibly called TRBD1 or TRBD2 (5 bases each). The germline V and J ends were trimmed by 7 bases and 6 bases, with 14 bases remaining between them. Germline-derived CDR1 and CDR2 are SGHRS and YFSETQ. This CDR3 comprises 13 residues. This CDR3 reads CASSGPRGNEQFF. Here the CDR3 DNA reads TGCGCCAGCTCGGGGCCTCGCGGCAATGAGCAGTTCTTC.

The DNA of the CDR3 is TGTGCCAGCAGCTTGAGGGCGCTAGCGGGGTCCGCGGATACGCAGTATTTT. Its translation: CASSLRALAGSADTQYF. V gene TRBV5-4 combines with J gene TRBJ2-3, with TRBD2 matching over 9 bases. Germline CDR1 is SGHNT and CDR2 is YYREEE (reference sequence). CDR3 length: 17 amino acids. The ends lost 1 base at V and 6 bases at J; junction bases unmatched: 12. Using reference TRBV5-4 and TRBJ2-3 for the parts outside the CDR3, the full variable domain is ETGVTQSPTHLIKTRGQQVTLRCSSQSGHNTVSWYQQALGQGPQFIFQYYREEENGRGNFPPRFSGLQFPNYSSELNVNALELDDSALYLCASSLRALAGSADTQYFGPGTRLTVL.